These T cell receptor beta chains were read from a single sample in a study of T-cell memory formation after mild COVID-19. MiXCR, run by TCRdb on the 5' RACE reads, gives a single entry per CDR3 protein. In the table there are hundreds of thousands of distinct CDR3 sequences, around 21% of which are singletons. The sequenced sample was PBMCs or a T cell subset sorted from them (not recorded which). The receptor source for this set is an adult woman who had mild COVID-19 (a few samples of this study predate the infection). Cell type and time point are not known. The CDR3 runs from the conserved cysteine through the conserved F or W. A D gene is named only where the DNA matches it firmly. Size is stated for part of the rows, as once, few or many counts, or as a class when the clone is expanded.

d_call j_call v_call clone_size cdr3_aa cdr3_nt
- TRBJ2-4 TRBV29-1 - CSAKLAKNIQYF TGCAGCGCAAAGCTAGCCAAAAACATTCAGTACTTC
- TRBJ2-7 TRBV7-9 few CASSSMGASYEQYF TGTGCCAGCAGCTCAATGGGGGCATCCTACGAGCAGTACTTC
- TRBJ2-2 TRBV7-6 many CASSYPGFTGELFF TGTGCCAGCAGCTACCCGGGATTCACCGGGGAGCTGTTTTTT
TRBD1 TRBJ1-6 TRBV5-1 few CASSLEAGGELNSPLHF TGCGCCAGCAGCTTGGAGGCAGGGGGGGAACTCAATTCACCCCTCCACTTT
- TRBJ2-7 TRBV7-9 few CASSHQSYEQYF TGTGCCAGCAGTCACCAGAGCTACGAGCAGTACTTC
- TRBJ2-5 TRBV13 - CASSAEETQYF TGTGCCAGCAGCGCCGAAGAGACCCAGTACTTC
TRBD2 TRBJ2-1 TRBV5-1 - CASSLAGTSGNEQFF TGCGCCAGCAGCTTGGCCGGGACTAGCGGGAATGAGCAGTTCTTC
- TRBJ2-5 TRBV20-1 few CSARGSGLRETQYF TGCAGTGCTAGAGGGTCCGGCCTAAGAGAGACCCAGTACTTC
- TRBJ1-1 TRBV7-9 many CASSLVGANTEAFF TGTGCCAGCAGCTTAGTCGGAGCGAACACTGAAGCTTTCTTT
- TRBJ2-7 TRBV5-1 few CASSLSWVGEQYF TGCGCCAGCAGCTTGAGCTGGGTCGGCGAGCAGTACTTC
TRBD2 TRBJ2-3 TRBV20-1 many CSAETSDTDTQYF TGCAGTGCTGAGACTAGCGACACAGATACGCAGTATTTT
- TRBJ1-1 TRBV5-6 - CASSLAELLGADVAFF TGTGCCAGCAGCTTGGCGGAATTACTAGGCGCGGACGTAGCTTTCTTT
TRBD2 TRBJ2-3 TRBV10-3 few CAISEGAKRVPGGFPDTQYF TGTGCCATCAGTGAGGGGGCAAAGCGAGTCCCGGGGGGTTTCCCAGATACGCAGTATTTT
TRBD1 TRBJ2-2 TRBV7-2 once CASRVAGGKGGELFF TGTGCCAGCAGGGTAGCAGGGGGCAAGGGCGGGGAGCTGTTTTTT
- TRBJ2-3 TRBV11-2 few CASSLVTGTTDTQYF TGTGCCAGCAGCTTAGTGACAGGTACCACAGATACGCAGTATTTT
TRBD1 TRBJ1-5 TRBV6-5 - CASRRGTGSNQPQHF TGTGCCAGCAGGAGAGGGACAGGGAGCAATCAGCCCCAGCATTTT
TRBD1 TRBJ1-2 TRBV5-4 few CASSPVQGAGYGYTF TGTGCCAGCAGCCCTGTACAGGGGGCCGGCTATGGCTACACCTTC
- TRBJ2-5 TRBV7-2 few CASSLQGTRETQYF TGTGCCAGCAGCTTACAGGGGACCAGGGAGACCCAGTACTTC
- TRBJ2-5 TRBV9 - CASSPGRRQETQYF TGTGCCAGCAGCCCGGGACGACGACAAGAGACCCAGTACTTC
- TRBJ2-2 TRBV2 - CASRAGETGELFF TGTGCCAGCAGGGCAGGGGAGACCGGGGAGCTGTTTTTT
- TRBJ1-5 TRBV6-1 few CASSEASQPQHF TGTGCCAGCAGTGAAGCGTCGCAGCCCCAGCATTTT
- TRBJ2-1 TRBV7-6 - CASSLESTGHEQFF TGTGCCAGCAGCTTAGAATCCACAGGCCATGAGCAGTTCTTC
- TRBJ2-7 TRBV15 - CATSRGNREQYF TGTGCCACCAGCAGAGGGAACAGGGAGCAGTACTTC